These 6 T cell receptor beta chains share one sample of origin, sequenced in a study of OX40 agonist ivuxolimab in advanced cancers. The method was immunoSEQ multiplex PCR; TCRdb's version includes in-frame clones alone and lacks a portion of them. The sample lists tens of thousands of clones, 81% occurring once. The starting material was CD4+ or CD8+ T cells sorted from blood, obtained in a trial of the OX40 agonist ivuxolimab. The receptors originated from an adult with an advanced solid tumor such as melanoma, head and neck, liver or kidney cancer.

The gene calls are TRBV16 and TRBJ2-7; D ambiguous. The CDR3 is 14 amino acids. The germline V and J ends were trimmed by 2 bases and 3 bases, with 11 bases remaining between them. Germline lookup yields CDR1 KGHSY and CDR2 FQNENV. CDR3 DNA: TGTGCCAGCAGCCAAGGGCGAACTCGCTACGAGCAGTACTTC. Translation gives CASSQGRTRYEQYF.

This clone was seen only a few times. CDR3 in DNA: TGCGCCAGCAGCCAAGTCCTTGACAGGGCTGGAAACACCATATATTTT. Its protein is CASSQVLDRAGNTIYF. The J gene is TRBJ1-3, the V gene TRBV4-1; 7 bases map to TRBD1. Germline V gene data show CDR1 as MGHRA and CDR2 as YSYEKL. This CDR3 comprises 16 residues. V shed 1 base and J 2 bases; nucleotides not matched to a gene: 5.

The chain is built from TRBV19 and TRBJ2-1; no definite D call. The CDR3 contains 11 residues. Germline CDR1 and CDR2: LNHDA and SQIVND (reference sequence). Trimming took off 4 bases at V and 3 bases at J, with 1 base between the two ends. CDR3 DNA sequence: TGTGCCAGTAGTAACTACAATGAGCAGTTCTTC. The encoded protein is CASSNYNEQFF.

The V gene is TRBV5-1, the J gene TRBJ2-1; 11 positions agree with TRBD2. Germline V gene lookup returns CDR1 SGHRS and CDR2 YFSETQ. The CDR3 contains 16 residues. V dropped 4 bases and J dropped 4; count of bases not matched to a gene: 7. CDR3: CASSATSGGLYNEQFF. CDR3 DNA: TGCGCCAGCAGCGCAACTAGCGGGGGACTATACAATGAGCAGTTCTTC.

The J gene is TRBJ2-7, the V gene TRBV5-1; D not resolved. The V gene lost 0 bases and the J gene lost 6 bases, with 4 bases spanning the gap. Per the germline V gene, CDR1 is SGHRS and CDR2 is YFSETQ. This CDR3 region has 11 residues. CDR3 sequence (DNA): TGCGCCAGCAGCTTGGGGCCCGAGCAGTACTTC. It codes for CASSLGPEQYF. The full variable domain, in which reference TRBV5-1 and TRBJ2-7 provide the parts outside the CDR3, is KAGVTQTPRYLIKTRGQQVTLSCSPISGHRSVSWYQQTPGQGLQFLFEYFSETQRNKGNFPGRFSGRQFSNSRSEMNVSTLELGDSALYLCASSLGPEQYFGPGTRLTVT.

The chain joins TRBV6-6 to TRBJ2-3, with D possibly matching TRBD1 (5 bases). The CDR3 consists of 12 residues. In germline, CDR1 is MNHNY, CDR2 SVGAGI (reference sequence). Trimming stripped 7 bases from V and 8 bases from J, with 13 bases between. CDR3 amino acids: CASNTGSLTQYF. The CDR3 coding sequence is TGTGCCAGCAACACAGGATCACTTACGCAGTATTTT.